The 22 T cell receptor beta chains below were found in one sample sequenced in a study of cytomegalovirus exposure and HLA in healthy donors. Both 60 Vbeta primers and 13 Jbeta primers went into the PCR. Repertoires were generated with immunoSEQ multiplex PCR, while TCRdb's copy carries only in-frame clones and drops some. The sample yields more than 200,000 clones, about 80% seen once. Sequenced material: PBMCs. Source of these receptors: a girl under 18 in good health and CMV-seronegative.

The chain combines TRBV5-6 with TRBJ1-2; unclear D gene. V gave up 0 bases and J gave up 3 bases, with 12 bases separating them. The CDR3 is 15 amino acids. Germline lookup yields CDR1 SGHDT and CDR2 YYEEEE. The CDR3: CASSLVSLSDYGYTF. CDR3 coding DNA: TGTGCCAGCAGCTTGGTTTCTCTTAGCGACTATGGCTACACCTTC.

As for this clone: Germline is not matched at one junction end, which may reflect a read error. The V call is TRBV18, the J call TRBJ1-1; D is unresolved. The CDR3 contains 15 residues. The germline V gene encodes CDR1 KGHSH and CDR2 LQKENI. CDR3 DNA sequence: TGTGCCGGCTCACCACGAGGGAGACCGAACACTGAAGCTTTCTTT. Residues: CAGSPRGRPNTEAFF.

The gene calls are TRBV28 and TRBJ1-2; D unclear. V lost 3 bases, J lost 4 bases, and 9 bases lay in between. CDR1 and CDR2 (germline): MDHEN, SYDVKM. The CDR3 contains 13 residues. The CDR3 coding sequence is TGTGCCAGCAGTTTCAGGCAGTTCTATGGCTACACCTTC. Protein sequence: CASSFRQFYGYTF.

Worth noting for this clone: Different DNA sequences within this sample yield the same CDR3. The chain links TRBV5-1 to TRBJ2-3; no firm D call. The length of the CDR3 is 13 residues. V was clipped by 0 bases and J by 3 bases, with 5 bases between them. Germline V lookup: CDR1 SGHRS, CDR2 YFSETQ. The DNA for the CDR3 is TGCGCCAGCAGCTTGGGAGCTACAGATACGCAGTATTTT. Translated, it gives CASSLGATDTQYF.

This clone was seen only a few times. The chain uses TRBV30 and TRBJ1-1; the D gene is possibly TRBD1 (6 bases). This CDR3 region has 14 residues. V dropped 4 bases and J dropped 1 base, with 13 bases sitting between them. Per the germline V gene, CDR1 is GTSNPN and CDR2 is SVGIG (reference sequence). For the CDR3, the DNA is TGTGCCTGGATTAAGGTGGGGGCGAACACTGAAGCTTTCTTT. Translating it yields CAWIKVGANTEAFF.

This chain uses TRBV7-8 with TRBJ1-1, with a tentative D call TRBD1 (5 bases). Between the trimmed V and J ends, which lost 5 bases and 0 bases, there was a span of 16 bases. The CDR3 loop spans 16 amino acids. Germline values: CDR1 SGHVS, CDR2 FQNEAQ. The CDR3 region has the DNA TGTGCCAGCAGCCCCGTCGGTGCAGGGCTGAACACTGAAGCTTTCTTT. This translates into CASSPVGAGLNTEAFF.

A few counts support this clone. This chain uses TRBV7-9 with TRBJ2-2; 9 bases map to TRBD1. Germline V gives CDR1 SEHNR, CDR2 FQNEAQ (reference sequence). The ends lost 2 bases at V and 5 bases at J; junction bases unmatched: 9. The CDR3 extends over 17 amino acids. Here the CDR3 reads CASSLRGQGRGTGELFF. The CDR3 nucleotides read TGTGCCAGCAGCTTACGGGGACAGGGAAGGGGGACCGGGGAGCTGTTTTTT.

CDR3: CASSFRTSGRASTDTQYF. CDR3 sequence (DNA): TGTGCCAGCAGCTTCAGGACTAGCGGGAGGGCCTCCACAGATACGCAGTATTTT. The chain is built from TRBV7-9 and TRBJ2-3, with 15 nucleotides matching TRBD2. The CDR3 runs 18 residues. Germline V gene lookup returns CDR1 SEHNR and CDR2 FQNEAQ (reference sequence). J lost 2 bases, V lost 3 bases, and 6 bases had no gene match. Supplemented by reference TRBV7-9 and TRBJ2-3, the full variable domain reads DTGVSQNPRHKITKRGQNVTFRCDPISEHNRLYWYRQTLGQGPEFLTYFQNEAQLEKSRLLSDRFSAERPKGSFSTLEIQRTEQGDSAMYLCASSFRTSGRASTDTQYFGPGTRLTVL.

The chain is built from TRBV5-1 and TRBJ2-7, with 7 bases aligning to TRBD2. This CDR3 has 14 amino acids. The V gene's germline CDR1 is SGHRS and CDR2 YFSETQ. The trim removed 4 bases at V and 6 bases at J, leaving 10 bases unmatched. CDR3 DNA: TGCGCCAGCAGCCCGGGACGGGAGGTAGGCGAGCAGTACTTC. Amino acid sequence: CASSPGREVGEQYF.

This clone was detected once. The chain combines TRBV5-6 with TRBJ1-2; D is possibly TRBD1 (6 bases). This CDR3 is built from 14 residues. V dropped 3 bases and J dropped 2 bases, with 11 bases sitting between them. The germline V gene encodes CDR1 SGHDT and CDR2 YYEEEE. The CDR3 nucleotides are TGTGCCAGCAGCTACGTGGGGACAAACTATGGCTACACCTTC. It is translated as CASSYVGTNYGYTF. Based on the CDR3 plus reference TRBV5-6 and TRBJ1-2, the full variable domain is DAGVTQSPTHLIKTRGQQVTLRCSPKSGHDTVSWYQQALGQGPQFIFQYYEEEERQRGNFPDRFSGHQFPNYSSELNVNALLLGDSALYLCASSYVGTNYGYTFGSGTRLTVV.

The chain is built from TRBV29-1 and TRBJ2-7; weak D call: TRBD2 (6 bases). The germline V and J ends were trimmed by 4 bases and 7 bases, with 23 bases remaining between them. The CDR3 loop spans 15 amino acids. Germline CDR1 reads SQVTM; CDR2 reads ANQGSEA. The CDR3 region has the DNA TGCAGCGTTGCTCGTGGGAGGTATCTTTTTTCGGAGCAGTACTTC. Its protein is CSVARGRYLFSEQYF.

The J gene is TRBJ2-5, the V gene TRBV11-3; D is possibly TRBD2 (6 bases). This CDR3 is 15 amino acids long. V was trimmed by 4 bases and J by 5 bases, leaving 17 bases between them. Germline-derived CDR1 and CDR2 are SGHNT and YENEEA. CDR3 nucleotide sequence: TGTGCCAGCAGCTCTCGACTAGTAGGAGGGGAGACCCAGTACTTC. It is translated as CASSSRLVGGETQYF.

The chain couples TRBV6-5 to TRBJ2-2; D may be TRBD1 (6 bases). This CDR3 has 15 residues. Looked up from germline, CDR1 is MNHEY and CDR2 is SVGAGI. V was shortened by 7 bases and J by 4 bases, with 16 bases between the two germline ends. This chain's CDR3 is CASKGPQGPTGELFF. CDR3 nucleotide sequence: TGTGCCAGCAAAGGGCCACAGGGTCCCACCGGGGAGCTGTTTTTT.

The rearrangement uses TRBV5-6 and TRBJ1-2, with 12 bases aligning to TRBD1. Germline lookup yields CDR1 SGHDT and CDR2 YYEEEE. V shed 3 bases, J shed 9 bases, and the junction held 15 bases outside the gene matches. This CDR3 is 17 amino acids long. Written as DNA, the CDR3 is TGTGCCAGCAGCTCTTCCGGGGGACAGGGGGCGGGTAGTCGCTACACCTTC. This encodes CASSSSGGQGAGSRYTF.

This chain links TRBV5-5 with TRBJ1-5; 9 bases match TRBD1. CDR1 is SGHKS and CDR2 is YYEKEE in the germline V gene (reference sequence). The junction had 4 bases not matched to a gene; V was cut back by 4 bases and J by 5 bases. The CDR3 runs 14 residues. This chain's CDR3 is CASSATGGHQPQHF. The CDR3 DNA is TGTGCCAGCAGCGCCACAGGGGGCCATCAGCCCCAGCATTTT.

This chain connects TRBV5-1 to TRBJ1-3; maybe TRBD1 (6 bases). Germline V gene data show CDR1 as SGHRS and CDR2 as YFSETQ. Trimming pared 2 bases from V and 0 bases from J, leaving 6 bases between. This CDR3 region has 14 residues. In DNA form, the CDR3 reads TGCGCCAGCAGCTTACAGGGCTCTGGAAACACCATATATTTT. Protein product: CASSLQGSGNTIYF.

The chain carries TRBV7-2 and TRBJ1-4; TRBD1 agrees at 7 bases. The germline V gene encodes CDR1 SGHTA and CDR2 FQGNSA. This CDR3 region has 15 residues. V gave up 1 base and J gave up 3 bases; unmatched junction bases: 2. The CDR3 sequence is CASSLEGQSNEKLFF. In nucleotides, the CDR3 is TGTGCCAGCAGCTTAGAGGGACAGTCTAATGAAAAACTGTTTTTT.

V and J are TRBV28 and TRBJ2-3; D perhaps matches TRBD1 (5 bases). CDR1 is MDHEN and CDR2 is SYDVKM in the germline V gene. There are 16 residues in the CDR3. V was cut by 0 bases and J by 1 base, with 11 bases left in between. CDR3 DNA sequence: TGTGCCAGCAGTTTATGGCAGGGCCGGGGCACAGATACGCAGTATTTT. This gives the protein CASSLWQGRGTDTQYF.

The chain employs TRBV18 and TRBJ1-1; 8 nucleotides align to TRBD1. This CDR3 comprises 12 residues. The germline gives CDR1 KGHSH, CDR2 LQKENI. V was pared by 3 bases and J by 7 bases, with 1 base of the junction left unmatched. The CDR3 coding sequence is TGTGCCAGCTCACCGGACAGGGATGAAGCTTTCTTT. Encoded protein: CASSPDRDEAFF.

CDR3 amino acids: CASSEIAGGTQETQYF. For the CDR3, the DNA is TGTGCCAGCAGCGAAATAGCGGGGGGGACTCAAGAGACCCAGTACTTC. The V call is TRBV7-3, the J call TRBJ2-5, with 11 bases that match TRBD2. The CDR3 has 16 amino acids. In germline, CDR1 is SGHTA, CDR2 FQGTGA. V was clipped by 5 bases and J by 2 bases; unmatched bases: 7.

This rearrangement joins TRBV5-1 to TRBJ2-3; 11 bases agree with TRBD2. This CDR3 comprises 20 residues. V lost 3 bases, J lost 2 bases, and 17 bases stayed unmatched. CDR1 is SGHRS and CDR2 is YFSETQ in the germline V gene. CDR3 amino acids: CASSSPRELAGAVATDTQYF. CDR3 nucleotide sequence: TGCGCCAGCAGCTCCCCCCGGGAACTAGCGGGAGCGGTGGCCACAGATACGCAGTATTTT.

The gene calls are TRBV18 and TRBJ2-2; D is unresolved. Germline lookup yields CDR1 KGHSH and CDR2 LQKENI. Deletions cut 3 bases from V and 5 bases from J, with 4 bases between. This CDR3 spans 12 amino acids. The CDR3 loop is CASSPKTGELFF. The CDR3 DNA is TGTGCCAGCTCACCTAAAACCGGGGAGCTGTTTTTT.